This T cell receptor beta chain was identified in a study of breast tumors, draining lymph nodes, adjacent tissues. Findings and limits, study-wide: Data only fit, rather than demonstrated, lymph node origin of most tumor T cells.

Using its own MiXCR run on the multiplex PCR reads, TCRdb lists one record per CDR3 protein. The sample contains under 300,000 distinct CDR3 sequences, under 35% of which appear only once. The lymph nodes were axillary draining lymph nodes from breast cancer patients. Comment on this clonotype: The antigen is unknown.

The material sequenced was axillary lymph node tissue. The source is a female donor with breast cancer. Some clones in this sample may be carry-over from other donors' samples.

The CDR3 loop is CASSPRGSGRNNEQFF. The CDR3, as DNA: TGTGCCAGCAGTCCCAGGGGGAGCGGGCGAAACAATGAGCAGTTCTTC. This chain joins TRBV27 and TRBJ2-1, with TRBD1 as a possible D gene (7 bases). The ends were cut back, 5 bases at V and 5 bases at J, with 19 bases in the middle. The CDR3 totals 16 residues. The germline V gene has CDR1 MNHEY and CDR2 SMNVEV (reference sequence).